These 6 T cell receptor beta chains share one sample of origin, sequenced in a study of identifying expanded T cells in peripheral blood (dated by TCRdb to about 2019). Libraries were constructed by the immunoSEQ multiplex PCR assay. The immuneACCESS repertoire file appears here via TCRdb, limited to in-frame rearrangements. These files lack a portion of the clones; in checked studies, under half of the deficit traces to unresolved V genes, and the cause of the others is not known. The table for this sample lists 120,000 or so clones; about four fifths of them were counted only once. In total, the top ten clones hold around 3.3% of the sample. The sample taken for sequencing was blood. All receptors derive from a person aged 18 to 70 in good health.

The chain links TRBV7-2 to TRBJ1-3, with D possibly being TRBD1 (6 bases). CDR1 and CDR2 from the germline V gene are SGHTA and FQGNSA. The length of the CDR3 is 16 residues. V lost 5 bases, J lost 0 bases, and 14 bases lay in between. The CDR3 is CASSVGTPVSGNTIYF. CDR3 DNA sequence: TGTGCCAGCAGCGTAGGGACACCAGTCTCTGGAAACACCATATATTTT.

This chain connects TRBV11-3 to TRBJ2-7; 8 bases line up with TRBD1. Germline CDR1 and CDR2: SGHNT and YENEEA. The V and J ends lost 5 bases and 7 bases, in that order; junction bases with no gene match: 13. The CDR3 sequence is 15 residues long. The CDR3 DNA follows: TGTGCCAGCAGCCATTACCGGGACAGGAGTAGAGAGCAGTACTTC. Its translation is CASSHYRDRSREQYF. Filled out from reference TRBV11-3 and TRBJ2-7, the complete variable domain reads EAGVVQSPRYKIIEKKQPVAFWCNPISGHNTLYWYLQNLGQGPELLIRYENEEAVDDSQLPKDRFSAERLKGVDSTLKIQPAELGDSAVYLCASSHYRDRSREQYFGPGTRLTVT.

J is TRBJ2-7 and V is TRBV6-5, with 8 bases aligning to TRBD1. The CDR3 loop spans 15 amino acids. CDR1 is MNHEY and CDR2 is SVGAGI in the germline V gene. After removal of 2 bases from V and 4 bases from J, the junction contained 7 bases not matched to a gene. The CDR3 region has the DNA TGTGCCAGCAGTTACATCGGGACAGGAGTTTACGAGCAGTACTTC. Its protein product is CASSYIGTGVYEQYF.

In its sample, this clone was seen once. Other nucleotide sequences from this sample produce the same CDR3. The chain is built from TRBV5-1 and TRBJ2-7; D is ambiguous. This CDR3 contains 11 residues. The germline gives CDR1 SGHRS, CDR2 YFSETQ. V lost 2 bases and J 4 bases, leaving 4 bases between the germline ends. DNA for the CDR3: TGCGCCAGCAGCTTAGGGTACGAGCAGTACTTC. This gives the protein CASSLGYEQYF.

V usage is TRBV25-1 and J usage is TRBJ2-2; the D call may be TRBD1 or TRBD2 (5 bases each). With 7 bases removed from V and 3 bases from J, the gap between germline ends came to 18 bases. Germline CDR1 is MGHDK and CDR2 is SYGVNS. This CDR3 comprises 16 residues. The CDR3 DNA reads as TGTGCCAGCACAGATTCGGTCGGGACCCACACCGGGGAGCTGTTTTTT. It is translated as CASTDSVGTHTGELFF. The full variable domain, in which reference TRBV25-1 and TRBJ2-2 provide the parts outside the CDR3, is EADIYQTPRYLVIGTGKKITLECSQTMGHDKMYWYQQDPGMELHLIHYSYGVNSTEKGDLSSESTVSRIRTEHFPLTLESARPSHTSQYLCASTDSVGTHTGELFFGEGSRLTVL.

This rearrangement joins TRBV7-3 to TRBJ2-2, with D maybe TRBD1 (6 bases). In germline, CDR1 is SGHTA, CDR2 FQGTGA. V was cut by 5 bases and J by 6 bases, with 16 bases left in between. The CDR3 runs 15 residues. CDR3 amino acids: CASSTGIWGAGELFF. The CDR3 coding sequence is TGTGCCAGCAGCACAGGGATTTGGGGTGCCGGGGAGCTGTTTTTT.